Below, 12 T cell receptor beta chains from the same sample are listed, as sequenced in a study of T cells in Graves' hyperthyroidism and ophthalmopathy. TCR beta CDR3 sequences were amplified from RNA transcripts. HTBI primers were employed in a first-round RT-PCR of the TCR CDR3. TCRdb re-called the multiplex PCR reads through MiXCR, storing one row per CDR3 protein. The repertoire holds 600,000 to 850,000 distinct CDR3 sequences, with approximately 18% as singletons. Sequencing used blood. The receptors shown here come from a woman between 50 and 59 years old with Graves' hyperthyroidism that later progressed to Graves' ophthalmopathy.

The V and J genes are TRBV7-9 and TRBJ2-1, with a possible D match to TRBD1 (5 bases). The V end lost 5 bases, the J end lost 11 bases, and 13 bases lay between the germline ends. Germline CDR1 SEHNR, CDR2 FQNEAQ (reference sequence). There are 12 residues in the CDR3. The CDR3 region has the DNA TGTGCCAGCAGCCGAGACAGACAGAAGCAGTTCTTC. Translating gives CASSRDRQKQFF.

This clonotype was observed many times. The J gene is TRBJ2-3, the V gene TRBV2; possibly TRBD1 for D (5 bases). Germline V gene lookup returns CDR1 SNHLY and CDR2 FYNNEI. The germline V and J ends were trimmed by 6 bases and 3 bases, with 13 bases remaining between them. The CDR3 sequence is 14 residues long. The CDR3 protein is CASRLRVGTDTQYF. The CDR3 coding sequence is TGTGCCAGCAGGCTCAGGGTTGGGACAGATACGCAGTATTTT.

This clonotype was observed a few times. The rearrangement uses TRBV15 and TRBJ1-2, with D uncertain. The CDR3 extends over 16 amino acids. Trimming cost V 0 bases and J 0 bases, with 11 bases left between them. The germline V gene has CDR1 LNHNV and CDR2 YYDKDF (reference sequence). In DNA, the CDR3 is TGTGCCACCAGCAGAGATCAAGCACAAGCTAACTATGGCTACACCTTC. This translates into CATSRDQAQANYGYTF.

This clonotype was detected a few times. The chain recombines TRBV10-3 with TRBJ2-3; 8 nucleotides line up with TRBD2. This CDR3 is built from 15 residues. V was clipped by 4 bases and J by 3 bases; unmatched bases: 6. CDR1 is ENHRY, CDR2 SYGVKD, per germline. CDR3 DNA: TGTGCCATCAGTGTGCAAGCGGGGGTAACAGATACGCAGTATTTT. This translates into CAISVQAGVTDTQYF.

This clonotype was detected ten times or more. The chain couples TRBV7-9 to TRBJ2-5, with a possible D match to TRBD2 (6 bases). CDR1 SEHNR and CDR2 FQNEAQ come from the germline V gene (reference sequence). The CDR3 extends over 18 amino acids. Trimming shortened V by 2 bases and J by 3 bases, and 22 bases separated the two germline ends. In DNA form, the CDR3 reads TGTGCCAGCAGCTTACGTGTAGGAAAACAGTGGGGGGAAGAGACCCAGTACTTC. This translates into CASSLRVGKQWGEETQYF. The full variable domain, with the rest looked up from reference TRBV7-9 and TRBJ2-5, is DTGVSQNPRHKITKRGQNVTFRCDPISEHNRLYWYRQTLGQGPEFLTYFQNEAQLEKSRLLSDRFSAERPKGSFSTLEIQRTEQGDSAMYLCASSLRVGKQWGEETQYFGPGTRLLVL.

This clonotype was detected only a few times. V and J are TRBV29-1 and TRBJ2-6; perhaps TRBD2 as D (6 bases). V lost 7 bases to trimming and J lost 0 bases, with 10 bases between them. Germline V lookup: CDR1 SQVTM, CDR2 ANQGSEA. This CDR3 is 14 amino acids long. CDR3 sequence: CSAGVVSGANVLTF. CDR3 nucleotides: TGCAGCGCGGGGGTCGTCTCTGGGGCCAACGTCCTGACTTTC.

This chain joins TRBV10-3 and TRBJ2-2, with a weak D call TRBD1 (5 bases). Trimming left V 7 bases short and J 2 bases short, with 14 bases between. The CDR3 runs to 15 residues. Germline V gene lookup returns CDR1 ENHRY and CDR2 SYGVKD. The CDR3 protein is CAIKPGKGNTGELFF. DNA for the CDR3: TGTGCCATCAAACCAGGGAAGGGTAACACCGGGGAGCTGTTTTTT.

This chain uses TRBV20-1 with TRBJ1-5; D is uncertain. Trimming took 1 base from V and 7 from J, leaving 8 bases between them. The length of the CDR3 is 12 residues. Germline V gene data show CDR1 as DFQATT and CDR2 as SNEGSKA (reference sequence). CDR3 in amino acids: CSARVEWQPQHF. Here the CDR3 DNA reads TGCAGTGCTAGAGTCGAATGGCAGCCCCAGCATTTT.

The chain's CDR3 is CATSPQRGIYEQYF. The CDR3 DNA reads TGTGCCACCTCCCCTCAGCGGGGGATCTACGAGCAGTACTTC. The chain employs TRBV15 and TRBJ2-7; 8 nucleotides agree with TRBD2. The J segment lost 3 bases and the V segment lost 8 bases, leaving 9 bases of the junction unmatched. CDR1 LNHNV and CDR2 YYDKDF come from the germline V gene (reference sequence). There are 14 residues in the CDR3.

This clonotype was observed many times. V usage is TRBV6-1 and J usage is TRBJ1-2, with D possibly matching TRBD1 (5 bases). The CDR3 consists of 13 residues. Trimming took off 1 base at V and 6 bases at J, with 9 bases between the two ends. CDR1 MNHNS and CDR2 SASEGT come from the germline V gene. The DNA for the CDR3 is TGTGCCAGCAGTGAAGTGGGACGCCATGGCTACACCTTC. Its translation: CASSEVGRHGYTF.

The chain is built from TRBV29-1 and TRBJ2-3; D is uncertain. V dropped 7 bases and J dropped 1 base, with 15 bases sitting between them. The CDR3 loop spans 14 amino acids. CDR1 SQVTM and CDR2 ANQGSEA come from the germline V gene. The CDR3 region is CSAAQRIGTDTQYF. The CDR3 DNA sequence: TGCAGCGCTGCTCAGCGAATTGGCACAGATACGCAGTATTTT.

The chain uses TRBV20-1 and TRBJ2-7, with a possible D match to TRBD1 (7 bases). CDR3 size: 14 residues. In germline, CDR1 is DFQATT, CDR2 SNEGSKA (reference sequence). V shed 0 bases and J shed 4 bases, with 13 bases lying between them. The CDR3 nucleotides read TGCAGTGCTAGAGATGGCAGGGGGGTATACGAGCAGTACTTC. Protein product: CSARDGRGVYEQYF.